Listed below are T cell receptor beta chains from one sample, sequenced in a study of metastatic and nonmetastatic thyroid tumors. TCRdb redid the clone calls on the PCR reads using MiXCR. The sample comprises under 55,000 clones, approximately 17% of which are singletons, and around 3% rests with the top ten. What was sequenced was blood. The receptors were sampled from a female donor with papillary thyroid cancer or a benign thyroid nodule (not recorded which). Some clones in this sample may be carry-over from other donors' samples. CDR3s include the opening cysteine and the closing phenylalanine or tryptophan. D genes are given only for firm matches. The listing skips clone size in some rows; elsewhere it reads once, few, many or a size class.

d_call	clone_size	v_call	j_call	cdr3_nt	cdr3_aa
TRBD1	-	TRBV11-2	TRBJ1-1	TGTGCCAGCAGCCCTAGGGACAGCGACACTGAAGCTTTCTTT	CASSPRDSDTEAFF
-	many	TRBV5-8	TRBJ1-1	TGTGCCAGCAGCTTGGAGCAGTACACTGAAGCTTTCTTT	CASSLEQYTEAFF
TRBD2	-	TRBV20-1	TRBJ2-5	TGCAGTGCTAGAGATCAACTGGGAGGGGTGAAAGATACTCAGTACTTC	CSARDQLGGVKDTQYF
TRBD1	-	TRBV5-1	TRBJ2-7	TGCGCCAGCAGCAAGCACGGACAGGATTACTATCAGTACTTC	CASSKHGQDYYQYF
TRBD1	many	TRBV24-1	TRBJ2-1	TGTGCCACCAGGGAAGACAGGGACAATGAGCAGTTCTTC	CATREDRDNEQFF
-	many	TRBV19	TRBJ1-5	TGTGCCAGTAGTAACGGTCTGGTTGGCAATCAGCCCCAGCATTTT	CASSNGLVGNQPQHF
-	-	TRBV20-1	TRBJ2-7	TGCAGTGCTTTAGGGATCACAAATTACGAGCAGTACTTC	CSALGITNYEQYF
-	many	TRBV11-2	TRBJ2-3	TGTGCCAGCAGCTTATTAAGTTCCGGAGGCGGAGCCACAGATACGCAGTATTTT	CASSLLSSGGGATDTQYF
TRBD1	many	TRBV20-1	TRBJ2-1	TGCAGTGCCGTCCCAACAGGGGGGACCTACAATGAGCAGTTCTTC	CSAVPTGGTYNEQFF
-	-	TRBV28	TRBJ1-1	TGTGCCAGCGCCGCAGGGTCTCTGAACACTGAAGCTTTCTTT	CASAAGSLNTEAFF
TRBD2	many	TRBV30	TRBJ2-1	TGTGCCTGGAGCCCATTCCTAGCGGGAGTAAGAGTTGAGCAGTTCTTC	CAWSPFLAGVRVEQFF
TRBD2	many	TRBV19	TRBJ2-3	TGTGCCAGTAGTATAGTTGGCCTAGCGGGAGGCGACACGGATACGCAGTATTTT	CASSIVGLAGGDTDTQYF
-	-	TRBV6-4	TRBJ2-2	TGTGCCAGCAGTGCCGCTAACACCTGGGAGCTGTTTTTT	CASSAANTWELFF
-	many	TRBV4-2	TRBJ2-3	TGTGCCAGCAGCCAAGAGAGGCAGAACGCAGATACGCAGTATTTT	CASSQERQNADTQYF
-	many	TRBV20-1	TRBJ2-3	TGCAGTGCGAAGGTCCTAGCAGCATATACGCAGTATTTT	CSAKVLAAYTQYF
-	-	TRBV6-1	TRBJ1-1	TGTGCCAGCAGTCCGGGGACATTTAGATTGAACACTGAAGCTTTCTTT	CASSPGTFRLNTEAFF
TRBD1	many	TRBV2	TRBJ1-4	TGTGCCAGCAGTGGCCGAGACAGGGGCTACCCTAATGAAAAACTGTTTTTT	CASSGRDRGYPNEKLFF
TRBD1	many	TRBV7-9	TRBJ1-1	TGTGCCAGCAGCTTAGCTGACAGGGGACACACTGAAGCTTTCTTT	CASSLADRGHTEAFF
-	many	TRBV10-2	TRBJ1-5	TGCGCCAGCAGTGAGTCGATTGGGCAGATCAATCAGCCCCAGCATTTT	CASSESIGQINQPQHF
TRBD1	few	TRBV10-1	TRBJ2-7	TGCGCCAGCAGTTTACTAGAGACAGGGCCCAAAGACTACGAGCAGTACTTC	CASSLLETGPKDYEQYF
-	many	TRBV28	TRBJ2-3	TGTGCCAGCAGTTTAAGAGGGGTCCCAGATACGCAGTATTTT	CASSLRGVPDTQYF
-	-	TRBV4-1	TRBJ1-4	TGCGCCAGCAGCCAAGAGGCCAGGGGTATAGGGGTGAAAGAAAAACTGTTTTTT	CASSQEARGIGVKEKLFF
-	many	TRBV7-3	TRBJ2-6	TGTGCCAGCAGCTTGTCAAGCACCAGCTCTGGGGCCAACGTCCTGACTTTC	CASSLSSTSSGANVLTF
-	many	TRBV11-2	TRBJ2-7	TGTGCCAGCAGCTTACCAAGCGACGAGCAGTACTTC	CASSLPSDEQYF
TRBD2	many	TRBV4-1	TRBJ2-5	TGCGCCAGCAGCCAAGATGACACGGGAGGGACCCAGTACTTC	CASSQDDTGGTQYF
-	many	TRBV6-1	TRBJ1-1	TGTGCCAGCATCGAGTACAGGGTCGGGAACACTGAAGCTTTCTTT	CASIEYRVGNTEAFF
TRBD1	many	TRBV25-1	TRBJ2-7	TGTGCCAGCAGTGAAGGTGGGACAGGGCGGGGGGAGCAGTACTTC	CASSEGGTGRGEQYF
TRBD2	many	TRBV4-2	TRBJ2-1	TGTGCCAGCAGGGGGTTAAGCGGGGAAAGGTACAATGAGCAGTTCTTC	CASRGLSGERYNEQFF
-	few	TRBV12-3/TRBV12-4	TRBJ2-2	TGTGCCAGCAGTTTGCAGGGCGTAGCGCTCACCGGGGAGCTGTTTTTT	CASSLQGVALTGELFF
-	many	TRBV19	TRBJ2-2	TGTGCCTCTTCCGTTGAGGCGTGGGGCACCGGGGAGCTGTTTTTT	CASSVEAWGTGELFF
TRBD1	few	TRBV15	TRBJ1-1	TGTGCCACCAGCAGCGAACAGGGGAAGGCTGAAGCTTTCTTT	CATSSEQGKAEAFF
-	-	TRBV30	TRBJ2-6	TGTGCCTGGATGGGGGGAGGGGGAGCCAACGTCCTGACTTTC	CAWMGGGGANVLTF
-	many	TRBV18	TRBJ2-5	TGTGCCACAAAACGGGACCAGGGGGAGACCCAGTACTTC	CATKRDQGETQYF
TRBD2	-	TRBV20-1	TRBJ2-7	TGCAGTGCTAAGGGGACTATCGTGAGTAGTCTCTACGAGCAGTACTTC	CSAKGTIVSSLYEQYF
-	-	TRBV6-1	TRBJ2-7	TGTGCCAGCAGTGAACCTCTTGTTATTTACGAGCAGTACTTC	CASSEPLVIYEQYF